The present entry profiles one T cell receptor (beta chain) with its context. Germline-derived CDR1 and CDR2 are SGDLS and YYNGEE. Trimming pared 0 bases from V and 3 bases from J, leaving 21 bases between. The length of the CDR3 is 19 residues. The data stem from a study of shared clonotypes between healthy human individuals. This table comes from immunoSEQ multiplex PCR, and its TCRdb copy is limited to in-frame clones, with some not included. Altogether some 2 million clones are present, over 85% being singletons, with the ten largest covering around 0.13%. The rearrangement uses TRBV9 and TRBJ1-4; tentatively, D is TRBD1 (5 bases). The sequencing input was naive CD4+ T cells sorted from blood. Subset denoted: CD45RA+ positively selected. The receptor's source is a man aged 18 to 29 in good health. The CDR3 here is CASSVAEDTIGFSNEKLFF. The CDR3 DNA follows: TGTGCCAGCAGCGTAGCTGAGGACACCATAGGCTTTTCTAATGAAAAACTGTTTTTT.